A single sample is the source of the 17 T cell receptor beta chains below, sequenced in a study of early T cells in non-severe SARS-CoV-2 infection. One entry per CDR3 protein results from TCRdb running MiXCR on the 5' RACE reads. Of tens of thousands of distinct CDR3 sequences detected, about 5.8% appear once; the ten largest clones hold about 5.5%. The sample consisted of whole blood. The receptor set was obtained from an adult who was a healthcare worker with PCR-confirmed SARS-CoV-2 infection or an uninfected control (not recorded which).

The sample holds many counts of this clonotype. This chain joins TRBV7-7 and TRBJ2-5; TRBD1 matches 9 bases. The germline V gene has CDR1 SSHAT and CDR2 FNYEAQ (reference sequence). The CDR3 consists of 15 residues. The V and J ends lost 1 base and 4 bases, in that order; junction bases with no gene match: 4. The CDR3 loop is CASSLVDRGGETQYF. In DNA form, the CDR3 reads TGTGCCAGCAGCTTAGTGGACAGGGGAGGAGAGACCCAGTACTTC.

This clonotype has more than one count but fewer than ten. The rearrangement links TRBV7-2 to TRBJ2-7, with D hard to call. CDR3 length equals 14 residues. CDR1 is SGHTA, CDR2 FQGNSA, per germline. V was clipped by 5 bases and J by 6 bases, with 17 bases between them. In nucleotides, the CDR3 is TGTGCCAGCAGCCCAAGGGCCACCACCCTCGAGCAGTACTTC. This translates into CASSPRATTLEQYF.

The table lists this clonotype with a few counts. The CDR3 bases are TGTGCCAGCAGTTATAACCGTCGAGGGGCTGAAGCTTTCTTT. Protein product: CASSYNRRGAEAFF. This rearrangement joins TRBV6-5 to TRBJ1-1; tentatively, D is TRBD1 (5 bases). Trimming cost V 3 bases and J 6 bases, with 14 bases left between them. This CDR3 region has 14 residues. The germline gives CDR1 MNHEY, CDR2 SVGAGI.

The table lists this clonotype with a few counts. CDR3 nucleotides: TGTGCCAGCTCACCACGACTAGCGGGAGAATACGAGCAGTACTTC. This encodes CASSPRLAGEYEQYF. This chain links TRBV18 with TRBJ2-7; 12 bases line up with TRBD2. CDR1 and CDR2 from the germline V gene are KGHSH and LQKENI. V was clipped by 1 base and J by 4 bases; unmatched bases: 2. This CDR3 has 15 amino acids.

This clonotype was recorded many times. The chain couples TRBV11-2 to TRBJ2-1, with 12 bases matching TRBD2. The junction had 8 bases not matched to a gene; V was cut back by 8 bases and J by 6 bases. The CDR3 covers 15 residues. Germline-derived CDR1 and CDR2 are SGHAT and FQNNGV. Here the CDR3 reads CASCTGTSGLNEQFF. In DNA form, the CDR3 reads TGTGCCAGCTGCACCGGGACTAGCGGGCTCAATGAGCAGTTCTTC.

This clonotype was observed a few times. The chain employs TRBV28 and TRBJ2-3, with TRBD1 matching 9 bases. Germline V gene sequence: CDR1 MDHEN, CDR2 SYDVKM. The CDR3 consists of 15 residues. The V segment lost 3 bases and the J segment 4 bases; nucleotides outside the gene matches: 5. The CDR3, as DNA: TGTGCCAGCAGTTTCCGGGGACAGGGCGCAGATACGCAGTATTTT. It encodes CASSFRGQGADTQYF.

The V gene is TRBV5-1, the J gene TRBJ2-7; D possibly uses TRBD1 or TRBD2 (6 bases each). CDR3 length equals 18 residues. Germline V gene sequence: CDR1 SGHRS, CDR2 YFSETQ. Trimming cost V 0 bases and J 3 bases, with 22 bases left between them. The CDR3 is CASSLDGGHGRDNYEQYF. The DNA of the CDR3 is TGCGCCAGCAGCTTGGACGGGGGTCACGGGCGGGACAACTACGAGCAGTACTTC.

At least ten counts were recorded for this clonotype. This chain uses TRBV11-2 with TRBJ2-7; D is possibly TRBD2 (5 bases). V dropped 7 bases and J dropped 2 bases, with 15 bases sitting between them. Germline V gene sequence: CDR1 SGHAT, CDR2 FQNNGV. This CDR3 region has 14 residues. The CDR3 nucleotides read TGTGCCAGCAAAGGACTCTCGCGGACCTACGAGCAGTACTTC. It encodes CASKGLSRTYEQYF.

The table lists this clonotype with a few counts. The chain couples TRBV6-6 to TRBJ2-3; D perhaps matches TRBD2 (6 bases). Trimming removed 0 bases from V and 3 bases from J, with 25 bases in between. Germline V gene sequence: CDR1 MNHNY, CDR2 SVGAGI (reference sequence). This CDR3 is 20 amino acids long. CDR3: CASSYSPPGGARRSTDTQYF. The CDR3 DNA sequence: TGTGCCAGCAGTTACTCACCCCCCGGGGGTGCTCGGAGGTCTACAGATACGCAGTATTTT.

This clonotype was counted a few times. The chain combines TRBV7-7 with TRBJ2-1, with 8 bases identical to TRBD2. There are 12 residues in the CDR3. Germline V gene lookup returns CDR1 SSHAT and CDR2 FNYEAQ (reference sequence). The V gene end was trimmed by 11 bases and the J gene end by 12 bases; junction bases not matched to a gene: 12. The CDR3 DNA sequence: TGTGCCTCGTCACGGGCGGGAGGAAGGCAGTTCTTC. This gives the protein CASSRAGGRQFF.

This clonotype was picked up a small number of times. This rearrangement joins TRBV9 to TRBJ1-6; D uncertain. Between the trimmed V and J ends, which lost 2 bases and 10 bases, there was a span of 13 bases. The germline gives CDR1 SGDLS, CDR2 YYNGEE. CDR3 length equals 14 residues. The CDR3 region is CASSVEGGRSPLHF. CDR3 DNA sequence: TGTGCCAGCAGCGTGGAGGGCGGCAGGTCACCCCTCCACTTT.

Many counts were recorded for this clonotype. The CDR3, as DNA: TGCAGTGCAACGGACAGGCTTCCCTACCTGCAGTACTTC. This codes for CSATDRLPYLQYF. The chain links TRBV20-1 to TRBJ2-7, with 7 bases aligning to TRBD1. Germline loops: CDR1 DFQATT, CDR2 SNEGSKA (reference sequence). The CDR3 loop spans 13 amino acids. V lost 6 bases to trimming and J lost 9 bases; unmatched junction nucleotides: 14.

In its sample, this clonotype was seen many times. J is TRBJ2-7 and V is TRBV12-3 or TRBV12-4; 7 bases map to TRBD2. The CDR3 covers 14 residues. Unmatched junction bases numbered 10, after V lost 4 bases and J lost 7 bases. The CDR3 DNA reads TGTGCCAGCAGTTGGGCTAGCGGACACGGGGAGCAGTACTTC. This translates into CASSWASGHGEQYF.

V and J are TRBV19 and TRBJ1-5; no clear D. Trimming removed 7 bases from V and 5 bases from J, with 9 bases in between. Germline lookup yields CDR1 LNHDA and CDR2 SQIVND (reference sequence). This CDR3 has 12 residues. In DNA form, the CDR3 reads TGTGCCAGTAAGAAGGAATATCAGCCCCAGCATTTT. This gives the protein CASKKEYQPQHF.

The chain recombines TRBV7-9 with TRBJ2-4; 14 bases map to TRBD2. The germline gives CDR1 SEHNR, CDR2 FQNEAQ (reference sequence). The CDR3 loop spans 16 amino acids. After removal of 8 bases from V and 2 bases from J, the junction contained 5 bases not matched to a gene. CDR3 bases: TGTGCCAGCGAAAGGACTAGCGGGAGGCCCAAAAACATTCAGTACTTC. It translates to CASERTSGRPKNIQYF. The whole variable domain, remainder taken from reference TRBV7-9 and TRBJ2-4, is DTGVSQNPRHKITKRGQNVTFRCDPISEHNRLYWYRQTLGQGPEFLTYFQNEAQLEKSRLLSDRFSAERPKGSFSTLEIQRTEQGDSAMYLCASERTSGRPKNIQYFGAGTRLSVL.

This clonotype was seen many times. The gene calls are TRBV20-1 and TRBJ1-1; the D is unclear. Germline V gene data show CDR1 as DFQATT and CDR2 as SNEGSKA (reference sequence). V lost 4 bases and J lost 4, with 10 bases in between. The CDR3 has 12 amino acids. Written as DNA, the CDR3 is TGCAGTGCTACAACAGTGGCCACTGAAGCTTTCTTT. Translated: CSATTVATEAFF.

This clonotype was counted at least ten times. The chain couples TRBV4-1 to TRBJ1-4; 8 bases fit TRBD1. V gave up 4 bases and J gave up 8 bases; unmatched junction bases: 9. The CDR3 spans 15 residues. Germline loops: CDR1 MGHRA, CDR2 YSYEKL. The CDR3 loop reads CASSLTGTGGEKLFF. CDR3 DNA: TGCGCCAGCAGCCTAACCGGGACAGGCGGGGAAAAACTGTTTTTT.